Listed below are T cell receptor beta chains from one sample, sequenced in a study of blood T cell repertoires in COVID-19. The method was immunoSEQ multiplex PCR; TCRdb's version includes in-frame clones alone and lacks a portion of them. This repertoire shows about 130,000 clones, about 70% found once; its top ten account for approximately 2%. Sequenced material: peripheral blood. The receptors were sampled from a woman between 65 and 79 years old with acute or convalescent COVID-19. The CDR3 runs from the conserved cysteine through the conserved F or W. The D gene is left open where the match is weak. Not every row has a clone size; where given, it reads once, few, many or a size class.

CDR3 | DNA | size | D | J | V
CASSYGLAGGGGYTF | TGTGCCAGCAGTTACGGACTTGCGGGGGGTGGTGGCTACACCTTC | . | . | TRBJ1-2 | TRBV6-5
CASSDDRSNTEAFF | TGTGCCAGCAGTGATGACAGATCAAACACTGAAGCTTTCTTT | . | . | TRBJ1-1 | TRBV2
CASSVTSGGEETQYF | TGTGCCAGCAGCGTAACTAGCGGGGGCGAAGAGACCCAGTACTTC | . | TRBD2 | TRBJ2-5 | TRBV9
CASSIHPPASGRAQQYF | TGTGCCAGCAGCATCCACCCACCCGCTAGCGGGAGGGCCCAGCAGTACTTC | . | . | TRBJ2-7 | TRBV21-1
CASSSQRDTEAFF | TGTGCCAGCAGCTCGCAGAGGGACACTGAAGCTTTCTTT | . | . | TRBJ1-1 | TRBV7-2
CASSQEGPTGDTQYF | TGCGCCAGCAGCCAAGAAGGTCCAACGGGGGATACGCAGTATTTT | . | . | TRBJ2-3 | TRBV4-1
CASSPGQGAYGYTF | TGTGCCAGCAGCCCAGGACAGGGCGCCTATGGCTACACCTTC | . | TRBD1 | TRBJ1-2 | TRBV7-2
CASTLKRGEPDTQYF | TGTGCCAGCACCTTAAAGCGGGGGGAACCAGATACGCAGTATTTT | . | TRBD2 | TRBJ2-3 | TRBV5-4
CASSPYTMDYRIRDTQYF | TGTGCCAGCAGTCCCTATACGATGGACTATAGGATTAGAGATACGCAGTATTTT | . | . | TRBJ2-3 | TRBV28
CASSGPRGKAFF | TGTGCCAGCAGCGGACCCAGGGGGAAAGCTTTCTTT | . | TRBD1 | TRBJ1-1 | TRBV9
CASSLRGWGTEAFF | TGTGCCAGCAGCTTGAGGGGCTGGGGCACTGAAGCTTTCTTT | few | . | TRBJ1-1 | TRBV5-6
CASSLGLNGANVLTF | TGTGCCAGCAGCTTGGGACTAAATGGGGCCAACGTCCTGACTTTC | few | . | TRBJ2-6 | TRBV5-8
CASSSLQEKSSYEQYF | TGTGCCAGCAGCTCCTTACAGGAAAAAAGCTCCTACGAGCAGTACTTC | . | . | TRBJ2-7 | TRBV5-6
CASSLGSGGTETQYF | TGCGCCAGCAGCTTGGGGAGCGGGGGAACGGAGACCCAGTACTTC | . | TRBD2 | TRBJ2-5 | TRBV5-1
CASGHGTYEQYF | TGTGCTAGTGGCCACGGGACCTACGAGCAGTACTTC | . | . | TRBJ2-7 | TRBV12-5
CASSLEGAWSNQPQHF | TGTGCCAGCAGCTTAGAGGGGGCATGGAGCAATCAGCCCCAGCATTTT | few | TRBD1 | TRBJ1-5 | TRBV7-8
CASSIGTRLDEKLFF | TGTGCCAGTAGTATTGGGACAAGGTTGGATGAAAAACTGTTTTTT | few | . | TRBJ1-4 | TRBV19
CATRPGQVNTEAFF | TGTGCCACCCGACCTGGACAGGTGAACACTGAAGCTTTCTTT | few | TRBD1 | TRBJ1-1 | TRBV19
CASSLVLEVGELFF | TGTGCCAGCAGCTTAGTCCTAGAGGTCGGGGAGCTGTTTTTT | . | . | TRBJ2-2 | TRBV11-2
CASSQTRGRGNTEAFF | TGTGCCAGCAGCCAAACTCGCGGCCGGGGGAACACTGAAGCTTTCTTT | . | . | TRBJ1-1 | TRBV3-1/TRBV3-2
CAIRETGENTEAFF | TGTGCCATCAGGGAAACAGGGGAGAACACTGAAGCTTTCTTT | . | TRBD1 | TRBJ1-1 | TRBV10-3
CSARSSGANVLTF | TGCAGCGCCAGAAGCTCTGGGGCCAACGTCCTGACTTTC | . | . | TRBJ2-6 | TRBV29-1
CASSPSLAGGPGELFF | TGCGCCAGCAGCCCGAGTCTAGCGGGAGGTCCCGGGGAGCTGTTTTTT | . | TRBD2 | TRBJ2-2 | TRBV10-1
CASSRAQGASGYTF | TGTGCCAGCAGCCGGGCACAGGGGGCTTCAGGCTACACCTTC | . | TRBD1 | TRBJ1-2 | TRBV3-1/TRBV3-2
CASSSYSGRNEQFF | TGCGCCAGCAGCTCATATAGCGGGAGGAATGAGCAGTTCTTC | few | TRBD2 | TRBJ2-1 | TRBV5-1
CASGGLALYNEQFF | TGTGCCAGCGGGGGACTAGCGCTCTACAATGAGCAGTTCTTC | few | TRBD2 | TRBJ2-1 | TRBV2
CASSKALGRLENYCYNEQFF | TGTGCCAGCAGCAAAGCTTTGGGGCGACTAGAAAATTATTGTTACAATGAGCAGTTCTTC | . | . | TRBJ2-1 | TRBV21-1
CASSLRGQTNTEAFF | TGCGCCAGCAGCTTAAGGGGACAGACGAACACTGAAGCTTTCTTT | . | TRBD1 | TRBJ1-1 | TRBV5-1
CSVTNAAGLGNEQFF | TGCAGCGTAACGAACGCCGCGGGATTGGGGAATGAGCAGTTCTTC | . | . | TRBJ2-1 | TRBV29-1
CASSPAGKNYGYTF | TGTGCCAGCAGCCCCGCGGGCAAAAACTATGGCTACACCTTC | . | . | TRBJ1-2 | TRBV7-2
CASDEQGRGNEQFF | TGTGCCAGCGATGAACAGGGAAGGGGCAATGAGCAGTTCTTC | . | . | TRBJ2-1 | TRBV2
CASSPRGKGETQYF | TGCGCCAGCAGCCCTCGAGGGAAGGGAGAGACCCAGTACTTC | . | . | TRBJ2-5 | TRBV5-1
CASSQNTYNEQFF | TGTGCCAGCAGCCAAAACACCTACAATGAGCAGTTCTTC | . | . | TRBJ2-1 | TRBV14
CAWRPWEGSPLHF | TGTGCCTGGAGGCCCTGGGAGGGGTCACCCCTCCACTTT | . | . | TRBJ1-6 | TRBV30
CASTLQGVGTGELFF | TGCGCCAGCACCTTACAGGGGGTCGGCACCGGGGAGCTGTTTTTT | few | TRBD1 | TRBJ2-2 | TRBV5-1
CASSYRTGGIEETQYF | TGCGCCAGCAGCTACCGGACAGGAGGGATAGAAGAGACCCAGTACTTC | . | . | TRBJ2-5 | TRBV5-1
CASGLGTGGTGNTGELFF | TGTGCTAGTGGTTTGGGAACAGGGGGAACGGGTAACACCGGGGAGCTGTTTTTT | many | TRBD1 | TRBJ2-2 | TRBV12-5
CASRPGTSRETQYF | TGTGCCAGCAGACCCGGGACTAGCAGGGAGACCCAGTACTTC | . | TRBD2 | TRBJ2-5 | TRBV11-2
CASSQGKDRGTGELFF | TGCGCCAGCAGCCAAGGGAAGGACAGGGGCACCGGGGAGCTGTTTTTT | many | TRBD1 | TRBJ2-2 | TRBV4-1
CASGSPDRGYNEQFF | TGTGCTAGTGGTTCCCCGGACAGGGGGTACAATGAGCAGTTCTTC | . | TRBD1 | TRBJ2-1 | TRBV12-5
CASSQPRDRGSPLHF | TGCGCCAGCAGCCAGCCCCGGGACAGGGGATCACCCCTCCACTTT | . | TRBD1 | TRBJ1-6 | TRBV4-1
CASSLEGLAGGKDEQFF | TGCGCCAGCAGCTTGGAAGGACTAGCGGGGGGGAAAGATGAGCAGTTCTTC | few | TRBD2 | TRBJ2-1 | TRBV5-1
CSASNRGTNTGELFF | TGCAGTGCTAGTAACAGGGGAACCAACACCGGGGAGCTGTTTTTT | . | TRBD1 | TRBJ2-2 | TRBV20-1
CASMSQAGDRGEQFF | TGTGCCAGCATGTCCCAGGCGGGAGATCGGGGTGAGCAGTTCTTC | . | TRBD2 | TRBJ2-1 | TRBV11-2
CASSDGQFYEQYF | TGCGCCAGCAGCGATGGACAGTTCTACGAGCAGTACTTC | medium-sized | . | TRBJ2-7 | TRBV5-1
CASSPTVGGNYGYTF | TGTGCCAGCTCACCTACTGTGGGGGGAAACTATGGCTACACCTTC | few | . | TRBJ1-2 | TRBV18
CASSFWTSGGETQYF | TGTGCCAGCAGTTTCTGGACTAGCGGTGGGGAGACCCAGTACTTC | few | TRBD2 | TRBJ2-5 | TRBV28
CASSQYGTSNTGELFF | TGTGCCAGCAGCCAATACGGGACTTCGAACACCGGGGAGCTGTTTTTT | . | . | TRBJ2-2 | TRBV7-3
CASSPRDTRETQYF | TGTGCCAGCAGTCCCCGGGACACCCGAGAGACCCAGTACTTC | . | . | TRBJ2-5 | TRBV6-5
CASRGDRVNTEAFF | TGTGCCAGTAGAGGAGACCGGGTGAACACTGAAGCTTTCTTT | . | . | TRBJ1-1 | TRBV19
CASSSGTRDEQYF | TGTGCCAGCAGCAGCGGGACTAGGGACGAGCAGTACTTC | many | TRBD2 | TRBJ2-7 | TRBV4-2
CSVTDREKTEAFF | TGCAGCGTAACGGACAGGGAGAAAACTGAAGCTTTCTTT | . | TRBD1 | TRBJ1-1 | TRBV29-1
CASRGVETQYF | TGTGCCAGCAGGGGCGTAGAGACCCAGTACTTC | . | . | TRBJ2-5 | TRBV28
CASSLGQGSVGYTF | TGTGCCAGCAGCTTGGGACAGGGAAGTGTCGGCTACACCTTC | once | TRBD1 | TRBJ1-2 | TRBV5-4
CASTPGTITTQAFF | TGTGCCAGCACCCCCGGGACAATAACTACACAAGCTTTCTTT | . | . | TRBJ1-1 | TRBV28
CASRQPRTPKNTDTQYF | TGTGCCAGCAGACAACCCCGGACACCGAAAAACACAGATACGCAGTATTTT | . | . | TRBJ2-3 | TRBV7-8
CASSRTGTRNGELFF | TGTGCCAGCAGTAGAACCGGGACTAGGAACGGGGAGCTGTTTTTT | . | TRBD2 | TRBJ2-2 | TRBV7-2
CASSQGAGGFSTDTQYF | TGTGCCAGCAGCCAAGGAGCGGGAGGGTTTTCCACAGATACGCAGTATTTT | . | TRBD2 | TRBJ2-3 | TRBV3-1/TRBV3-2
CASSQPGVQETQYF | TGTGCCAGCAGCCAGCCCGGGGTCCAAGAGACCCAGTACTTC | once | . | TRBJ2-5 | TRBV3-1/TRBV3-2
CASSVRQGAGGTEAFF | TGCGCCAGCAGCGTAAGACAGGGGGCAGGGGGCACTGAAGCTTTCTTT | few | TRBD1 | TRBJ1-1 | TRBV5-1